A selection of T cell receptor beta chains follows, all from one sample in a study of blood T cell repertoires in COVID-19. The method was immunoSEQ multiplex PCR; TCRdb's version includes in-frame clones alone and lacks a portion of them. The data show roughly 420,000 clones, around nine tenths seen once. Sequenced sample: PBMCs or T cells enriched from blood (not recorded which). The receptors stem from a woman under 40 with acute COVID-19. The CDR3 runs from the conserved cysteine through the conserved F or W. D genes are given only for firm matches. The size field is filled for only some rows; it gives once, few, many or a size class.

J | D | V | size | DNA | CDR3
TRBJ1-2 | NA | TRBV5-5 | NA | TGTGCCAGCAGCTTGGGGGCAGGGGAAGGCGGCTACACCTTC | CASSLGAGEGGYTF
TRBJ2-3 | NA | TRBV5-1 | NA | TGCGCCAGCAGCGAACCTAATGACATAACGCAGTATTTT | CASSEPNDITQYF
TRBJ2-7 | NA | TRBV6-1 | NA | TGTGCCAGCAGTGAAGCCGGGGGAGGGTACTTC | CASSEAGGGYF
TRBJ1-2 | TRBD1 | TRBV9 | NA | TGTGCCAGCAGCGTAGACCCCACGGGACAGGGGGATGGCTACACCTTC | CASSVDPTGQGDGYTF
TRBJ2-3 | TRBD1 | TRBV4-1 | NA | TGCGCCAGCAGCCAAGAGGACCCTTACAGGGGAGTCGTCAAAGATACGCAGTATTTT | CASSQEDPYRGVVKDTQYF
TRBJ1-2 | NA | TRBV10-3 | NA | TGTGCCATCAGTGAGTCGTCTTTTAACTATGGCTACACCTTC | CAISESSFNYGYTF
TRBJ1-2 | NA | TRBV7-2 | once | TGTGCCAGCACCACCTCGACAGAATATGGCTACACCTTC | CASTTSTEYGYTF
TRBJ1-3 | NA | TRBV5-1 | few | TGCGCCAGCAGCGCGGGACTCCTGAGCTCTGGAAACACCATATATTTT | CASSAGLLSSGNTIYF
TRBJ1-1 | TRBD1 | TRBV2 | NA | TGTGCCAGCAGCCAACAGGGGTCCACTGAAGCTTTCTTT | CASSQQGSTEAFF
TRBJ1-5 | NA | TRBV6-2/TRBV6-3 | NA | TGTGCCAGCAGTTACGGGCCGGGGGGAAAATGGCCCCAGCATTTT | CASSYGPGGKWPQHF
TRBJ2-1 | NA | TRBV20-1 | few | TGCAGTGCTAGTGGGTTCCGGGGGGAGCAGTTCTTC | CSASGFRGEQFF
TRBJ2-1 | NA | TRBV24-1 | NA | TGTGCCACCGCCGGGTCTACCTACAATGAGCAGTTCTTC | CATAGSTYNEQFF
TRBJ2-7 | NA | TRBV19 | NA | TGTGCCAGTAGTGCTGGCAGGCACTCCTACGAGCAGTACTTC | CASSAGRHSYEQYF
TRBJ2-3 | TRBD2 | TRBV6-5 | NA | TGTGCCACCCACCGGGGACTAGTCGATACGCAGTATTTT | CATHRGLVDTQYF
TRBJ1-2 | NA | TRBV30 | NA | TGTGCCTGGAGTGTACTAGAAGGGGGCTATGGCTACACCTTC | CAWSVLEGGYGYTF
TRBJ1-2 | NA | TRBV30 | NA | TGTGCCTGGAGTACAGGGACCATCTATGGCTACACCTTC | CAWSTGTIYGYTF
TRBJ2-5 | NA | TRBV7-2 | NA | TGTGCCAGCAGCCCGCAAGGGGGGGGCCAAGAGACCCAGTACTTC | CASSPQGGGQETQYF
TRBJ2-1 | TRBD2 | TRBV19 | NA | TGTGCCAGTAGTATAGGAGAGCGGGGAAGGGCCTACAATGAGCAGTTCTTC | CASSIGERGRAYNEQFF
TRBJ1-2 | NA | TRBV14 | NA | TGTGCCAGCAGCCCTGACAGGTTCTTGTATGGCTACACCTTC | CASSPDRFLYGYTF
TRBJ1-1 | TRBD1 | TRBV2 | NA | TGTGCCAGCATGCGGGACAGGGCTAACACTGAAGCTTTCTTT | CASMRDRANTEAFF
TRBJ2-7 | TRBD2 | TRBV27 | NA | TGTGCCAGCAGTTTAAGGGGAGCGGGGGAGCAGTACTTC | CASSLRGAGEQYF
TRBJ2-2 | NA | TRBV6-2/TRBV6-3 | NA | TGTGCCAGCAGTTATTGGGCAGGGTCGAACACCGGGGAGCTGTTTTTT | CASSYWAGSNTGELFF
TRBJ2-2 | NA | TRBV12-3/TRBV12-4 | NA | TGTGCCAGCAGTTTACGGGTTGGGGAGCTGTTTTTT | CASSLRVGELFF
TRBJ2-2 | NA | TRBV6-5 | NA | TGTGCCAGCAGGCCGGACAGAACCAACACCGGGGAGCTGTTTTTT | CASRPDRTNTGELFF
TRBJ2-5 | TRBD2 | TRBV7-7 | NA | TGTGCCAGCAGCTTAGGCACTGGGGGGGGGAAAGAGACCCAGTACTTC | CASSLGTGGGKETQYF
TRBJ1-1 | TRBD1 | TRBV6-2/TRBV6-3 | NA | TGTGCCAGCAGTCATTGGGGGACAGGGTGGGCCGGAGCTTTCTTT | CASSHWGTGWAGAFF
TRBJ1-5 | NA | TRBV4-3 | NA | TGCGCCAGCAGCCAAGATGAGGGAACGTGGCAGCCCCAGCATTTT | CASSQDEGTWQPQHF
TRBJ1-2 | TRBD1 | TRBV7-2 | NA | TGTGCCAGCAGCCCAGGACAGGGGGCGGAATATGGCTACACCTTC | CASSPGQGAEYGYTF
TRBJ1-2 | NA | TRBV5-3 | NA | TGTGCCGATCCCTACTACACCTTC | CADPYYTF
TRBJ1-1 | NA | TRBV9 | NA | TGTGCCAGCAGCGTAGCTCCAGAATTCATGAACACTGAAGCTTTCTTT | CASSVAPEFMNTEAFF
TRBJ1-4 | NA | TRBV9 | NA | TGTGCCAGCAGCTCAGAGGGGGACGTAGGACTTGAAAAACTGTTTTTT | CASSSEGDVGLEKLFF
TRBJ1-4 | TRBD1 | TRBV2 | NA | TGTGCCAGCAGTCGCCGAACCCTTACCGGGACAGGCCTTAATGAAAAACTGTTTTTT | CASSRRTLTGTGLNEKLFF
TRBJ1-1 | NA | TRBV12-5 | NA | TGTGCTAGTGGTTTGGGCGCGTGGACTGAAGCTTTCTTT | CASGLGAWTEAFF
TRBJ1-5 | TRBD1 | TRBV19 | NA | TGTGCCAGTAGTACGACAGGGGGCAATCAGCCCCAGCATTTT | CASSTTGGNQPQHF
TRBJ1-2 | TRBD1 | TRBV9 | NA | TGTGCCAGCAGCCCCCAGGACAGGGTCAGTGGCTACACCTTC | CASSPQDRVSGYTF
TRBJ1-2 | TRBD1 | TRBV7-9 | NA | TGTGCCAGCAGCTACTTTGGGGGGGACAGGCTCCCTAACTATGGCTACACCTTC | CASSYFGGDRLPNYGYTF
TRBJ1-3 | NA | TRBV3-1/TRBV3-2 | NA | TGTGCCAGCAGCCACCCCGGGAGGGATCACTCTGGAAACACCATATATTTT | CASSHPGRDHSGNTIYF
TRBJ1-1 | NA | TRBV12-3/TRBV12-4 | NA | TGTGCCAGCAGCGGCGGGGATACTGAAGCTTTCTTT | CASSGGDTEAFF
TRBJ2-1 | NA | TRBV9 | NA | TGTGCCAGCAGCGGGGGCAGATCCTACAATGAGCAGTTCTTC | CASSGGRSYNEQFF
TRBJ2-7 | TRBD2 | TRBV4-1 | NA | TGCGCCAGCAGCCTTAGCGGGGGTCCCTCCTACGAGCAGTACTTC | CASSLSGGPSYEQYF
TRBJ1-2 | NA | TRBV29-1 | NA | TGCAGCGCGGTCGGGGGGGCCGACTATGGCTACACCTTC | CSAVGGADYGYTF
TRBJ1-2 | TRBD1 | TRBV27 | NA | TGTGCCAGCAGCCGAGTCGGACAGGGGTTCGGCTACACCTTC | CASSRVGQGFGYTF
TRBJ1-1 | NA | TRBV7-2 | NA | TGTGCCAGCAGCTTAGCGTCAACGGTTGAAGCTTTCTTT | CASSLASTVEAFF
TRBJ1-2 | NA | TRBV23-1 | NA | TGCGCCAGCAGGCAAGTCCCAGGGAACGGGTATGGCTACACCTTC | CASRQVPGNGYGYTF
TRBJ1-6 | TRBD1 | TRBV10-3 | NA | TGTGCCATCAGTTCGACAGGGGGAAATTCACCCCTCCACTTT | CAISSTGGNSPLHF